In its sample, the clone carrying this TCR beta chain ranks as medium-sized (0.01 to 0.1%). This entry belongs to a study of blood T cell repertoires in COVID-19. Study-wide context: Samples came from the United States, Italy and Spain, spanning acute and convalescent COVID-19. Sample material is recorded as cDNA or gDNA derived from T cells, B-cell-depleted T cells, or PBMCs.

Libraries were prepared by immunoSEQ multiplex PCR; TCRdb keeps only in-frame clonotypes and omits some of them. The repertoire has roughly 100,000 clones, around 79% of them found once; the top ten carry 15% to 20%. Trimming removed 10 bases from V and 5 bases from J; junction bases left unmatched: 8. This CDR3 contains 13 residues. CDR1 MDHEN and CDR2 SYDVKM come from the germline V gene. The V gene is TRBV28, the J gene TRBJ2-7; TRBD2 aligns across 10 bases. The sequence came from a woman of 80 years or more with active or convalescent COVID-19. Sequenced: peripheral blood. This CDR3 is CATASGRWNEQYF. The DNA of the CDR3 is TGTGCCACCGCTAGCGGGAGATGGAACGAGCAGTACTTC.